Listed below are T cell receptor beta chains from one sample, sequenced in a study of T cell responses to AZD1222 COVID-19 vaccine. Profiling relied on immunoSEQ multiplex PCR, and the TCRdb table lists in-frame clones only, not all of them. This sample has roughly 120,000 clones, with around 90% found just once. This specimen was peripheral blood, taken 28 days after the second AZD1222 dose. Receptors originate from an adult who received the AZD1222 COVID-19 vaccine. Both conserved end residues are part of each CDR3. The order of the fields is J gene, clone size, D gene, V gene, CDR3 DNA, CDR3 protein. D genes are given only for firm matches. The size of a clone is reported for some rows only, either as once, few or many, or as a class for expanded clones.

J gene: TRBJ1-2
clone size: -
D gene: -
V gene: TRBV7-8
CDR3 DNA: TGTGCCAGCAGCTTAGGGACACTCCTTGGCTACACCTTC
CDR3 protein: CASSLGTLLGYTF

J gene: TRBJ1-6
clone size: -
D gene: -
V gene: TRBV6-5
CDR3 DNA: TGTGCCAGCAGTCCACCTCGTTCACCCCTCCACTTT
CDR3 protein: CASSPPRSPLHF

J gene: TRBJ2-1
clone size: -
D gene: TRBD2
V gene: TRBV5-4
CDR3 DNA: TGTGCCAGCACCCCGGGGGGGGGTCGGAATGAGCAGTTCTTC
CDR3 protein: CASTPGGGRNEQFF

J gene: TRBJ1-2
clone size: -
D gene: TRBD1
V gene: TRBV27
CDR3 DNA: TGTGCCAGCAGTTTATCCGGGACAGGGTTAGGCTACACCTTC
CDR3 protein: CASSLSGTGLGYTF

J gene: TRBJ2-7
clone size: -
D gene: -
V gene: TRBV27
CDR3 DNA: TGTGCCAGCAGGGTCTCCTACGAGCAGTACTTC
CDR3 protein: CASRVSYEQYF

J gene: TRBJ2-3
clone size: -
D gene: TRBD2
V gene: TRBV4-2
CDR3 DNA: TGTGCCAGCAGCCAAGATCGGGCCCCGGGGACTAGCGGGGGCCTTAGCACAGATACGCAGTATTTT
CDR3 protein: CASSQDRAPGTSGGLSTDTQYF

J gene: TRBJ1-5
clone size: -
D gene: TRBD1
V gene: TRBV6-5
CDR3 DNA: TGTGCCAGCAGACCGACAGGGAACGGGCAGCCCCAGCATTTT
CDR3 protein: CASRPTGNGQPQHF

J gene: TRBJ2-3
clone size: -
D gene: TRBD1
V gene: TRBV27
CDR3 DNA: TGTGCCAGTGCTATGACCAGGGGGATTACAGATACGCAGTATTTT
CDR3 protein: CASAMTRGITDTQYF

J gene: TRBJ1-4
clone size: -
D gene: TRBD1
V gene: TRBV5-1
CDR3 DNA: TGCGCCTCGGGACAGGGGGCGACTAATGAAAAACTGTTTTTT
CDR3 protein: CASGQGATNEKLFF

J gene: TRBJ2-3
clone size: -
D gene: -
V gene: TRBV10-1
CDR3 DNA: TGCGCCAGCTCAGAAGGGCAGGGGAGATCAGATACGCAGTATTTT
CDR3 protein: CASSEGQGRSDTQYF

J gene: TRBJ1-2
clone size: -
D gene: -
V gene: TRBV7-8
CDR3 DNA: TGTGCCAGCAGCTCTCTACTCCTACCCGTCGAGGGGGGGTTATATGGCTACACCTTC
CDR3 protein: CASSSLLLPVEGGLYGYTF

J gene: TRBJ1-5
clone size: -
D gene: TRBD1
V gene: TRBV7-8
CDR3 DNA: TGTGCCAGCAGCTTAGGGGGAGACAGGGGCAGGTGGCCCCAGCATTTT
CDR3 protein: CASSLGGDRGRWPQHF

J gene: TRBJ2-1
clone size: once
D gene: TRBD2
V gene: TRBV6-1
CDR3 DNA: TGTGCCAGCAGTGAAGTCGGGACTAGCGGGAGTAATGAGCAGTTCTTC
CDR3 protein: CASSEVGTSGSNEQFF

J gene: TRBJ1-2
clone size: once
D gene: TRBD1
V gene: TRBV5-1
CDR3 DNA: TGCGCCAGCAGCCCCGAAGGGGGCTCTAACTATGGCTACACCTTC
CDR3 protein: CASSPEGGSNYGYTF

J gene: TRBJ1-4
clone size: -
D gene: -
V gene: TRBV2
CDR3 DNA: TGTGCCAGCAGTGAAGGACTCGCTGGGGAAAAACTGTTTTTT
CDR3 protein: CASSEGLAGEKLFF

J gene: TRBJ2-5
clone size: once
D gene: TRBD1
V gene: TRBV18
CDR3 DNA: TGTGCCAGCTCACCTATATCGGGACAGGGAATCCAAGAGACCCAGTACTTC
CDR3 protein: CASSPISGQGIQETQYF

J gene: TRBJ1-2
clone size: -
D gene: TRBD1
V gene: TRBV7-2
CDR3 DNA: TGTGCCAGCACTGACAGGGTAGAAGGCTACACCTTC
CDR3 protein: CASTDRVEGYTF

J gene: TRBJ1-3
clone size: few
D gene: TRBD1
V gene: TRBV14
CDR3 DNA: TGTGCCAGCAGCCCGGACAGGCGGCGGTACACCATATATTTT
CDR3 protein: CASSPDRRRYTIYF

J gene: TRBJ2-2
clone size: -
D gene: -
V gene: TRBV5-1
CDR3 DNA: TGCGCCAGCGTCTATGAGGGGGTCAACACCGGGGAGCTGTTTTTT
CDR3 protein: CASVYEGVNTGELFF

J gene: TRBJ2-7
clone size: -
D gene: -
V gene: TRBV7-9
CDR3 DNA: TGTGCCAGCAGCTTACGCGGCAGGACCTACGAGCAGTACTTC
CDR3 protein: CASSLRGRTYEQYF

J gene: TRBJ1-3
clone size: -
D gene: -
V gene: TRBV12-5
CDR3 DNA: TGTGCTAGTGGCCATGGGGAGTTTGGAAACACCATATATTTT
CDR3 protein: CASGHGEFGNTIYF

J gene: TRBJ2-1
clone size: -
D gene: TRBD1
V gene: TRBV11-2
CDR3 DNA: TGTGCCAGCAGCTTAGATCTGGTCAGGGGGTACAATGAGCAGTTCTTC
CDR3 protein: CASSLDLVRGYNEQFF

J gene: TRBJ1-4
clone size: -
D gene: -
V gene: TRBV7-8
CDR3 DNA: TGTGCCAGCAGGAAAGGGGTTGGGGAAAAACTGTTTTTT
CDR3 protein: CASRKGVGEKLFF

J gene: TRBJ2-3
clone size: -
D gene: -
V gene: TRBV5-1
CDR3 DNA: TGCGCCAGTACCCTCGGGGGCGGCACAGATACGCAGTATTTT
CDR3 protein: CASTLGGGTDTQYF

J gene: TRBJ2-1
clone size: -
D gene: -
V gene: TRBV4-1
CDR3 DNA: TGCGCCAGCAGCCACCGGACAGCCGGAGTTTACAATGAGCAGTTCTTC
CDR3 protein: CASSHRTAGVYNEQFF

J gene: TRBJ1-4
clone size: -
D gene: TRBD1
V gene: TRBV5-1
CDR3 DNA: TGCGCCAGCAGCTTGGAAGAGGGGGCTAGTTTCGAAAAACTGTTTTTT
CDR3 protein: CASSLEEGASFEKLFF

J gene: TRBJ2-7
clone size: -
D gene: -
V gene: TRBV19
CDR3 DNA: TGTGCCAGTAGTATCTCCCGTCCCTACGAGCAGTACTTC
CDR3 protein: CASSISRPYEQYF

J gene: TRBJ1-4
clone size: once
D gene: TRBD1
V gene: TRBV13
CDR3 DNA: TGTGCCAGCAGCCTGAGGGCCTTCTTGGGGACAGGGGGCCGGGAAAAACTGTTTTTT
CDR3 protein: CASSLRAFLGTGGREKLFF

J gene: TRBJ2-1
clone size: -
D gene: -
V gene: TRBV7-3
CDR3 DNA: TGTGCCAGCAGTGTACAGGCGACCTACAATGAGCAGTTCTTC
CDR3 protein: CASSVQATYNEQFF

J gene: TRBJ1-5
clone size: -
D gene: -
V gene: TRBV5-1
CDR3 DNA: TGCGCCAGCAGCTTAAGGGGCGCCGGTGCAGGGGATAGCAATCAGCCCCAGCATTTT
CDR3 protein: CASSLRGAGAGDSNQPQHF

J gene: TRBJ1-1
clone size: once
D gene: -
V gene: TRBV27
CDR3 DNA: TGTGCCAGCGGGGGGGTGAACACTGAAGCTTTCTTT
CDR3 protein: CASGGVNTEAFF

J gene: TRBJ1-5
clone size: -
D gene: TRBD1
V gene: TRBV7-2
CDR3 DNA: TGTGCCAGCAGTATGGACAGGGACTATCAGCCCCAGCATTTT
CDR3 protein: CASSMDRDYQPQHF

J gene: TRBJ1-2
clone size: -
D gene: -
V gene: TRBV25-1
CDR3 DNA: TGTGCCAGCAGTGAATCTGGCCGTCTGGGGGAATTCTATGGCTACACCTTC
CDR3 protein: CASSESGRLGEFYGYTF

J gene: TRBJ2-1
clone size: -
D gene: -
V gene: TRBV27
CDR3 DNA: TGTGCCAGCAGTTTAATTACGGGACTCTACAATGAGCAGTTCTTC
CDR3 protein: CASSLITGLYNEQFF